Detailed here is one T cell receptor beta chain. This record belongs to a study of cytomegalovirus exposure and HLA in healthy donors. PCR employed 60 Vbeta and 13 Jbeta primers. Using immunoSEQ multiplex PCR, the repertoire was profiled, and TCRdb retains in-frame clones only, with some absent. The table has some 150,000 clones, around four fifths seen once; the top ten hold 1.5% to 1.9%. V lost 1 base to trimming and J lost 0 bases, with 13 bases between them. The CDR3 is 17 residues long. Per germline, CDR1 SGHNT and CDR2 YYREEE (reference sequence). V gene TRBV5-4 combines with J gene TRBJ2-2; no clear D gene. The clonotype comes from a middle-aged man in good health and CMV-seronegative. The sequencing sample was made of PBMCs. CDR3 bases: TGTGCCAGCAGCTTGTTGCCACTTACTACGAACACCGGGGAGCTGTTTTTT. This translates into CASSLLPLTTNTGELFF.